One sample yielded the 15 T cell receptor beta chains listed below, sequenced in a study of siplizumab effects on memory and regulatory T cells. Assay: immunoSEQ multiplex PCR; the TCRdb copy retains only in-frame clones and omits some. The sample has about 110,000 clones, around 90% seen once. Sequencing input: CD4+ T cells sorted from blood. The origin of the receptors is a human donor in good health.

The rearrangement links TRBV11-2 to TRBJ2-7; D might be TRBD1 or TRBD2, each matching 7 bases. Germline V gene sequence: CDR1 SGHAT, CDR2 FQNNGV. This CDR3 is built from 15 residues. V gave up 5 bases and J gave up 4 bases, with 18 bases separating them. Here the CDR3 DNA reads TGTGCCAGCAGCCCCCAGGGGGGGGCGAGTTACGAGCAGTACTTC. Amino acids: CASSPQGGASYEQYF.

This rearrangement joins TRBV30 to TRBJ2-7, with 7 bases aligning to TRBD2. Trimming took 4 bases from V and 0 from J; bases not matched to a gene: 3. The CDR3 is 13 residues long. Germline V lookup: CDR1 GTSNPN, CDR2 SVGIG (reference sequence). This chain's CDR3 is CAWTGGNSYEQYF. Written as DNA, the CDR3 is TGTGCCTGGACGGGAGGTAACTCCTACGAGCAGTACTTC.

Note on this clone: One end of the junction is discordant with germline, which a read error may explain. The chain combines TRBV6-6 with TRBJ1-1; D gene uncertain. The germline V gene encodes CDR1 MNHNY and CDR2 SVGAGI (reference sequence). This CDR3 is 12 amino acids long. The CDR3 DNA reads TGTGCCAGCAGTTACTCGAACAATGAAGCTTTCTTT. This gives the protein CASSYSNNEAFF.

The gene calls are TRBV18 and TRBJ1-2; 9 bases match TRBD1. CDR3 length: 15 residues. The V gene's germline CDR1 is KGHSH and CDR2 LQKENI. The V and J ends lost 4 bases and 4 bases, in that order; junction bases with no gene match: 7. The CDR3 DNA reads as TGTGCCAGCTCACGTCCCGGGACAGGGAGCTATGGCTACACCTTC. Its protein is CASSRPGTGSYGYTF.

V gene TRBV4-1 combines with J gene TRBJ1-1; D gene ambiguous. The CDR3 consists of 17 residues. The V end lost 4 bases, the J end lost 0 bases, and 18 bases lay between the germline ends. Germline V gives CDR1 MGHRA, CDR2 YSYEKL. The CDR3 protein is CASSPLGSALVNTEAFF. CDR3 in DNA: TGCGCCAGCAGCCCCCTTGGCAGCGCGCTAGTGAACACTGAAGCTTTCTTT.

V is TRBV5-4 and J is TRBJ2-5, with 12 bases lining up with TRBD2. This CDR3 contains 16 residues. The V gene's germline CDR1 is SGHNT and CDR2 YYREEE (reference sequence). Trimming at V came to 0 bases and at J to 2 bases, leaving 2 bases not matched to a gene. The CDR3 sequence: CASSLGGTSGQETQYF. CDR3 nucleotide sequence: TGTGCCAGCAGCTTGGGCGGGACTAGCGGGCAAGAGACCCAGTACTTC. Using reference TRBV5-4 and TRBJ2-5 for the parts outside the CDR3, the full variable domain is ETGVTQSPTHLIKTRGQQVTLRCSSQSGHNTVSWYQQALGQGPQFIFQYYREEENGRGNFPPRFSGLQFPNYSSELNVNALELDDSALYLCASSLGGTSGQETQYFGPGTRLLVL.

V and J are TRBV5-1 and TRBJ2-1, with D unresolved. Deletions cut 0 bases from V and 9 bases from J, with 7 bases between. Germline V lookup: CDR1 SGHRS, CDR2 YFSETQ. The CDR3 has 12 amino acids. CDR3 sequence (DNA): TGCGCCAGCAGCTTGGGTTGGGCTGAGCAGTTCTTC. Translation: CASSLGWAEQFF.

This rearrangement joins TRBV6-1 to TRBJ1-4; unclear D gene. Germline V CDR1 and CDR2: MNHNS, SASEGT. The CDR3 length is 13 residues. V was trimmed by 11 bases and J by 2 bases, leaving 12 bases between them. As DNA, the CDR3 is TGTGCCTCCGGGCCGCTGACTAATGAAAAACTGTTTTTT. This sequence encodes CASGPLTNEKLFF.

The chain combines TRBV5-1 with TRBJ2-7, with 7 bases that match TRBD1. This CDR3 is built from 14 residues. CDR1 and CDR2 (germline): SGHRS, YFSETQ. With 0 bases clipped from V and 2 bases from J, the junction kept 2 bases outside the gene matches. CDR3 amino acids: CASSLEGQTYEQYF. As DNA, the CDR3 is TGCGCCAGCAGCTTGGAGGGACAGACCTACGAGCAGTACTTC.

The chain couples TRBV5-1 to TRBJ1-6, with D possibly TRBD1 on 5 matching bases. The CDR3 totals 13 residues. With 4 bases removed from V and 8 bases from J, the gap between germline ends came to 10 bases. Germline loops: CDR1 SGHRS, CDR2 YFSETQ. The CDR3 DNA reads as TGCGCCAGCAGCCTGGGGCTATATTCACCCCTCCACTTT. This sequence encodes CASSLGLYSPLHF.

This clone showed up just a few times. The rearrangement joins TRBV28 to TRBJ1-3, with D uncertain. Looked up from germline, CDR1 is MDHEN and CDR2 is SYDVKM. The CDR3 contains 13 residues. The V end was cut by 6 bases, the J end by 0 bases, with 6 bases between. DNA of the CDR3: TGTGCCAGCAGACATCCCTCTGGAAACACCATATATTTT. This codes for CASRHPSGNTIYF. The full variable domain, its missing parts supplied by reference TRBV28 and TRBJ1-3, is DVKVTQSSRYLVKRTGEKVFLECVQDMDHENMFWYRQDPGLGLRLIYFSYDVKMKEKGDIPEGYSVSREKKERFSLILESASTNQTSMYLCASRHPSGNTIYFGEGSWLTVV.

The chain has TRBV19 and TRBJ1-3; TRBD1 agrees at 10 bases. In germline, CDR1 is LNHDA, CDR2 SQIVND (reference sequence). V dropped 6 bases and J dropped 3; count of bases not matched to a gene: 8. This CDR3 has 16 residues. As DNA, the CDR3 is TGTGCCAGTAGGAACTGGACAGGGGGTCTTGGAAACACCATATATTTT. Amino acids: CASRNWTGGLGNTIYF.

The V call is TRBV5-1, the J call TRBJ2-5; D may be TRBD2 (5 bases). Germline CDR1 SGHRS, CDR2 YFSETQ. There are 15 residues in the CDR3. Trimming left V 3 bases short and J 2 bases short, with 14 bases between. CDR3 DNA: TGCGCCAGCAGCTCGGGAAGCGGTAATCAAGAGACCCAGTACTTC. This sequence encodes CASSSGSGNQETQYF.

The chain is built from TRBV7-2 and TRBJ1-2; no definite D call. The germline V and J ends were trimmed by 6 bases and 6 bases, with 26 bases remaining between them. CDR1 and CDR2 (germline): SGHTA, FQGNSA. This CDR3 has 17 residues. The CDR3 sequence: CASSKTVAVGASHGYTF. The CDR3 nucleotides read TGTGCCAGCAGTAAAACGGTAGCGGTGGGAGCTAGTCATGGCTACACCTTC.

The rearrangement joins TRBV5-1 to TRBJ1-3; D possibly corresponds to TRBD1 (5 bases). This CDR3 comprises 15 residues. Per the germline V gene, CDR1 is SGHRS and CDR2 is YFSETQ. Trimming removed 2 bases from V and 3 bases from J, with 12 bases in between. CDR3 residues: CASSFEGRVGNTIYF. CDR3 sequence (DNA): TGCGCCAGCAGCTTTGAGGGGCGCGTTGGAAACACCATATATTTT.